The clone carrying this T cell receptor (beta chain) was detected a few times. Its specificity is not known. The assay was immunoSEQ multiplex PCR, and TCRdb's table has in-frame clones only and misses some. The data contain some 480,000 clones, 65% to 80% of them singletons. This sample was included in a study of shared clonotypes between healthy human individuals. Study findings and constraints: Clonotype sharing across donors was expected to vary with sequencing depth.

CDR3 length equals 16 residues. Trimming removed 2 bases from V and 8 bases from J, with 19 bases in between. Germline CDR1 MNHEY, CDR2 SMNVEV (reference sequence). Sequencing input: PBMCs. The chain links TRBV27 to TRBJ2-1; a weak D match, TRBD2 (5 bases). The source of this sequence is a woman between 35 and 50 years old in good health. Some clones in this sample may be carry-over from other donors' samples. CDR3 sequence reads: CASSLGSWEYRDEQFF. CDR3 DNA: TGTGCCAGCAGTTTAGGGTCGTGGGAGTATAGGGATGAGCAGTTCTTC.